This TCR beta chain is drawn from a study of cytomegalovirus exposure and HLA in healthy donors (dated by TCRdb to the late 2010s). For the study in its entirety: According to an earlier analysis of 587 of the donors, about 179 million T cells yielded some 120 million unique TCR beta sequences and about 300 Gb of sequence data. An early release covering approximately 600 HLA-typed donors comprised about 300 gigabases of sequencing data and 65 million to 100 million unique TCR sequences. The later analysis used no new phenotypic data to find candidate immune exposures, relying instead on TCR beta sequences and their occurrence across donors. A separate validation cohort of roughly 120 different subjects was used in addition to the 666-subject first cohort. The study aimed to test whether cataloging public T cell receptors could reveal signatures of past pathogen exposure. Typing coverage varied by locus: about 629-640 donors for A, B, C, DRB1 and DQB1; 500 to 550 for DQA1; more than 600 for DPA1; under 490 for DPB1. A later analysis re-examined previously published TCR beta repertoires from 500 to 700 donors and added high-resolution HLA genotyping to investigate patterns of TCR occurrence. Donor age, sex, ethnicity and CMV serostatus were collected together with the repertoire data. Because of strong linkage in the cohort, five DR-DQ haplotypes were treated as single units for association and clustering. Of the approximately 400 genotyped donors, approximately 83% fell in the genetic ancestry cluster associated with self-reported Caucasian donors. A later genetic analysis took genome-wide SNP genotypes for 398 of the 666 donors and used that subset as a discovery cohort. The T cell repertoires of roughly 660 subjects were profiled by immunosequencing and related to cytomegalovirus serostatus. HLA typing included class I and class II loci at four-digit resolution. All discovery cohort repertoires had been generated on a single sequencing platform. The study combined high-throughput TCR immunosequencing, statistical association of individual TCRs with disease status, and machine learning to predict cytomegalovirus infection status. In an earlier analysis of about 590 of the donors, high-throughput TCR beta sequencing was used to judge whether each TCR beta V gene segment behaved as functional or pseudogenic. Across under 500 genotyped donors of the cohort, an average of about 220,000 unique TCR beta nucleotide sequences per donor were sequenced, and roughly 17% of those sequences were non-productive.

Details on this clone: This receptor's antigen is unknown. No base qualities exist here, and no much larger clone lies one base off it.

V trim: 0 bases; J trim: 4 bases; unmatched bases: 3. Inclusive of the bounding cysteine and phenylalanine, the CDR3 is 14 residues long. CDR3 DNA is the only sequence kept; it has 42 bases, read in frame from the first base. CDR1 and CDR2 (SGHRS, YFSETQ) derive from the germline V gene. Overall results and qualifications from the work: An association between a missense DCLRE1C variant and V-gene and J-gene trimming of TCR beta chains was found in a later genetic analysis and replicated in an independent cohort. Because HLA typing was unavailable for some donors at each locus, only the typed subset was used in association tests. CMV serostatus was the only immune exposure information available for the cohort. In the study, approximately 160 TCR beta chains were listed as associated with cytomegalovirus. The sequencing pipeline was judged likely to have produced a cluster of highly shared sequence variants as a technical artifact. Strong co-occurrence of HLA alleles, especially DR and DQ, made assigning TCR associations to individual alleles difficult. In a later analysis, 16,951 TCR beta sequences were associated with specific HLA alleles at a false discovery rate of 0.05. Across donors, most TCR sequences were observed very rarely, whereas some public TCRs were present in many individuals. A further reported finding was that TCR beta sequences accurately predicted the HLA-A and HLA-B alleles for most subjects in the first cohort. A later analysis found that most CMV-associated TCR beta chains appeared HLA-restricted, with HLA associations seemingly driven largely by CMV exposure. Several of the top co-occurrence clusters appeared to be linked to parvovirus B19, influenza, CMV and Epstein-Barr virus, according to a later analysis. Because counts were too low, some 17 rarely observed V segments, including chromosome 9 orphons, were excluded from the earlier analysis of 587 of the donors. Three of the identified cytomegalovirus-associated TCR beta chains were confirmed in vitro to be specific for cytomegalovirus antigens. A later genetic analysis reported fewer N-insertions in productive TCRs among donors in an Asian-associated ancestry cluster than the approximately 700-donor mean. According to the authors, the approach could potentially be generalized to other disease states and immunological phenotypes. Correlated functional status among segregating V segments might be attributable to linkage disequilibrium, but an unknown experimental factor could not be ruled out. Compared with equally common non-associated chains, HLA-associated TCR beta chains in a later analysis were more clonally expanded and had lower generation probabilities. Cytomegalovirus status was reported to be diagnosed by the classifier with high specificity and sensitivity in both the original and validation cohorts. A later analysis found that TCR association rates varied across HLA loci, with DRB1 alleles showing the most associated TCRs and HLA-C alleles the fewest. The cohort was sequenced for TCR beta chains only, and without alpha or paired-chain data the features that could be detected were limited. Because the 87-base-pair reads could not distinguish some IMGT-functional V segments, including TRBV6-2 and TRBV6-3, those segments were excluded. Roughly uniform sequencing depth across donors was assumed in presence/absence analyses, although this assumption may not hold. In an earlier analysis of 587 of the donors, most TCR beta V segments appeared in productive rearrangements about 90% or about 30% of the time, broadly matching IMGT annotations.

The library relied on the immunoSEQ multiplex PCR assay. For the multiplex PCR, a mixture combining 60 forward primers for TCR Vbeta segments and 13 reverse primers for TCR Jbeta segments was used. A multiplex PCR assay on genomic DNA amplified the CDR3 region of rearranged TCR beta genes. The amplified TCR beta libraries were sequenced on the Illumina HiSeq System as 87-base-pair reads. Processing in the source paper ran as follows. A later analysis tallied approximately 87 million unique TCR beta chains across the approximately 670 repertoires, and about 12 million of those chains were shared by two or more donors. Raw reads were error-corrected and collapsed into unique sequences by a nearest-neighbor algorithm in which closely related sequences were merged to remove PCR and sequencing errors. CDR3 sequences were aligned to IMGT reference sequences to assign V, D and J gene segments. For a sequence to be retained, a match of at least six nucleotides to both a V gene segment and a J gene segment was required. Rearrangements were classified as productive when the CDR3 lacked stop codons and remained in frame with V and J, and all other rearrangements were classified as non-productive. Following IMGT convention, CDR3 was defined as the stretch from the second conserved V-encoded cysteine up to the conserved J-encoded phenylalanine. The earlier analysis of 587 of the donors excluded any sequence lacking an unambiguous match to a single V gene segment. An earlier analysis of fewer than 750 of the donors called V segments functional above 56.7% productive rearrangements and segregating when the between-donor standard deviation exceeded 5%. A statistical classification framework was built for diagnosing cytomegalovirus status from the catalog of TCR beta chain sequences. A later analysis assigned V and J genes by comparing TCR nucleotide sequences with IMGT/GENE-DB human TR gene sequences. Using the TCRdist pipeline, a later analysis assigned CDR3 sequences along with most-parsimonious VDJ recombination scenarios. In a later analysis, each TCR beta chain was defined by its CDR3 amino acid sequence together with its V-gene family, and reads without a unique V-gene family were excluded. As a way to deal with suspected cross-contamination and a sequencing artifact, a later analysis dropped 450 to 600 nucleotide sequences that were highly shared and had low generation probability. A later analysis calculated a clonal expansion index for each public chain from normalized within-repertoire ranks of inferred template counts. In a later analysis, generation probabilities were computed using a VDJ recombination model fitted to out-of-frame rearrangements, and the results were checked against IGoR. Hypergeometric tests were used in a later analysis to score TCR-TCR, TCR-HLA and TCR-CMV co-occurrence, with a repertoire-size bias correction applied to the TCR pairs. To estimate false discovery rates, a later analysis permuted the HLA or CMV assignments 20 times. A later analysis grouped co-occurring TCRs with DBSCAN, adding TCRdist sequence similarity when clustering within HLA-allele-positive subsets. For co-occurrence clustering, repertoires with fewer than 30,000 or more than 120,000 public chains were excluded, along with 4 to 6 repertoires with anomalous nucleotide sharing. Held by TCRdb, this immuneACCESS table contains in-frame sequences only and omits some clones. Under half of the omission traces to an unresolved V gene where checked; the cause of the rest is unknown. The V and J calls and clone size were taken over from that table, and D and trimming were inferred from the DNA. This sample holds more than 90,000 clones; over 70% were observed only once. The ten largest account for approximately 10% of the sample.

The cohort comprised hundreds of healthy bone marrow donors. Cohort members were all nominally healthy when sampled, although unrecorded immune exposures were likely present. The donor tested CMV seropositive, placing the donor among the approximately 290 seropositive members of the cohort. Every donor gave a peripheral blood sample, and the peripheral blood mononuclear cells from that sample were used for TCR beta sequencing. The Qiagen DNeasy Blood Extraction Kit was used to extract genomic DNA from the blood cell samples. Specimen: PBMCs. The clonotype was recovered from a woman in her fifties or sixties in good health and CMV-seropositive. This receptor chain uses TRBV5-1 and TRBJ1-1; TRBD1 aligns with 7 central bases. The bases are TGCGCCAGCAGCTTGGTAGGGGGCTCCACTGAAGCTTTCTTT. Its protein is CASSLVGGSTEAFF.